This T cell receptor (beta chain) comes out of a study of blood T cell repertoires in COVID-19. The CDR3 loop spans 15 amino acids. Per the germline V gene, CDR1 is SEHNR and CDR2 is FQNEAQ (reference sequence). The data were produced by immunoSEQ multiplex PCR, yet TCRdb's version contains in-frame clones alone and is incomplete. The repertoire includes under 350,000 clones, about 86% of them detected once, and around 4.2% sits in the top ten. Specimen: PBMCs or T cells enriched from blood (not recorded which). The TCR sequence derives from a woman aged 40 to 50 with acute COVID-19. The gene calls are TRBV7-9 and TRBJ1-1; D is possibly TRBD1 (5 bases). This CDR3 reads CVPGSGRQLNTEAFF. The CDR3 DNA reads TGTGTGCCAGGGTCCGGGAGACAGCTCAACACTGAAGCTTTCTTT. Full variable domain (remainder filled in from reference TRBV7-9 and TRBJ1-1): DTGVSQNPRHKITKRGQNVTFRCDPISEHNRLYWYRQTLGQGPEFLTYFQNEAQLEKSRLLSDRFSAERPKGSFSTLEIQRTEQGDSAMYLCVPGSGRQLNTEAFFGQGTRLTVV.